This TCR beta chain was identified in a study of blood T cell repertoires in COVID-19. Study summary: The United States, Italy and Spain provided the acute and convalescent COVID-19 samples. Nucleic acid was either cDNA or gDNA, and it came from T cells, B-cell-depleted T cells, or PBMCs.

Residents of about two dozen US areas, aged roughly 18 to 89 years, made up the participants. Trimming took 6 bases from V and 8 from J; bases not matched to a gene: 4. The CDR3 spans 12 residues. Original data processing: Amplified reference gene primers provided the basis for estimating nucleated cell counts. The protocol was immunoSEQ multiplex PCR, while the TCRdb copy is restricted to in-frame clones and leaves out a portion. V and J calls and clone size follow that table, whereas D and trimming were derived from the DNA. The top ten clones hold 0.8% to 1% of a sample with about 270,000 clones, around 90% of them seen once.

The clonotype comes from a woman in her twenties or thirties who had recovered from COVID-19. V gene TRBV12-3 or TRBV12-4 combines with J gene TRBJ1-1, with 9 bases fitting TRBD1. The sequenced material came from PBMCs or T cells enriched from blood (not recorded which). Here the CDR3 DNA reads TGTGCCAGCAGCCTTGGGACAGGGGAAGCTTTCTTT. Amino acids: CASSLGTGEAFF.